This T cell receptor (beta chain) was sequenced in a study of cytomegalovirus exposure and HLA in healthy donors. Study summary: Early on, a data release was issued that held roughly 84 million unique TCRs from HLA-typed donors.

The PCR ran on 60 Vbeta and 13 Jbeta primers. This table comes from immunoSEQ multiplex PCR, and its TCRdb copy is limited to in-frame clones, with some not included. This table has about 140,000 clones, approximately 82% appearing once. CDR1 is SGHRS and CDR2 is YFSETQ in the germline V gene. The CDR3 contains 18 residues. V trimming: 5 bases; J trimming: 4 bases; junction bases outside the gene matches: 10. This chain links TRBV5-1 with TRBJ2-2; 14 bases match TRBD2. The sequenced sample was PBMCs. This TCR was recovered from a man under 40 in good health and CMV-seropositive. The CDR3, as DNA: TGCGCCAGCAGAGGGACTAGCGGGAGATCCCAACCCACCGGGGAGCTGTTTTTT. Translating gives CASRGTSGRSQPTGELFF.